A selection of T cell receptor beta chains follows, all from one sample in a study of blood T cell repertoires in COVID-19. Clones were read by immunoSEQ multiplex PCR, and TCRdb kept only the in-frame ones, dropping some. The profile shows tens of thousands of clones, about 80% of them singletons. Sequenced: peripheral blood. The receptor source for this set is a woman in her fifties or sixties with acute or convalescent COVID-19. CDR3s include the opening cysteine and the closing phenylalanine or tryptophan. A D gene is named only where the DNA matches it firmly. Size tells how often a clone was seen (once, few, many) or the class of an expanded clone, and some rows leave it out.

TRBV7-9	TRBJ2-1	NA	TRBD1	TGTGCCAGCAGCCCCCGACAGGGCGGCAATGAGCAGTTCTTC	CASSPRQGGNEQFF
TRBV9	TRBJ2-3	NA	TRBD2	TGTGCCAGCAGCGCCCTTAGCGGGGCCACAGATACGCAGTATTTT	CASSALSGATDTQYF
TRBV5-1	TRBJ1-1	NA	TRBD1	TGCGCCAGCAGCAGGGACAGGGTGACTGAAGCTTTCTTT	CASSRDRVTEAFF
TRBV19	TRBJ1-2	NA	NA	TGTGCCAGTAGTTTCAAGACTTCGTACTATGGCTACACCTTC	CASSFKTSYYGYTF
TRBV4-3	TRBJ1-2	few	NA	TGCGCCAGCAGCCAAGATCTCCACAGCTATGGCTACACCTTC	CASSQDLHSYGYTF
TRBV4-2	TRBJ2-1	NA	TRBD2	TGTGCCAGCAGCCAAGATACTAGCGGGGATTTTTACAATGAGCAGTTCTTC	CASSQDTSGDFYNEQFF
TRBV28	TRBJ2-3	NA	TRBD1	TGTGCCAGCAGGCTTACCGACAGGGTTTGGGATACGCAGTATTTT	CASRLTDRVWDTQYF
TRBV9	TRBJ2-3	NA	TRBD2	TGTGCCAGCAGCGACCCATTGACTAGCGGGGGGGTAACAGATACGCAGTATTTT	CASSDPLTSGGVTDTQYF
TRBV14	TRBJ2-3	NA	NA	TGTGCCAGCAGCGTTAGGGGCTACCTAGATACGCAGTATTTT	CASSVRGYLDTQYF
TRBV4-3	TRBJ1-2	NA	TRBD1	TGCGCCAGCAGCCAGCTACAGGGGGGGAATGGCTACACCTTC	CASSQLQGGNGYTF
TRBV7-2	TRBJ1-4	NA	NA	TGTGCCAGCAGCTTAATTAGCGGGACCTCGGATGAAAAACTGTTTTTT	CASSLISGTSDEKLFF
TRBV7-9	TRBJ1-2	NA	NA	TGTGCCAGCAGCTTAGCAGGGGAGGACGGCTACACCTTC	CASSLAGEDGYTF
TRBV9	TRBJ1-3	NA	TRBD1	TGTGCCAGCAGCGTCGGACAGGGCAGCTCTGGAAACACCATATATTTT	CASSVGQGSSGNTIYF
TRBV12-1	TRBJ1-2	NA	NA	TGTGCCAGCAGCTTAGATACCCGGGACAGGGACTATGGCTACACCTTC	CASSLDTRDRDYGYTF
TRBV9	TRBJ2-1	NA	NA	TGTGCCAGCAGCGTAGGGCCAGCGGGCGAGCAGTTCTTC	CASSVGPAGEQFF
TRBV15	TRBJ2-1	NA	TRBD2	TGTGCCACCAGCAGGGGCTCTGTTAGCGGGGGGCTCAATGAGCAGTTCTTC	CATSRGSVSGGLNEQFF
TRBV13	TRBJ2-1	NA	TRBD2	TGTGCCAGCAGCTTAAAAGCGGGGAATGAGCAGTTCTTC	CASSLKAGNEQFF
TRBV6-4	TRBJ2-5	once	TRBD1	TGTGCCAGCAGTAGGGGACAGGAAGAGACCCAGTACTTC	CASSRGQEETQYF
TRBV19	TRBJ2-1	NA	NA	TGTGCCAGTAGTATCCAGGACAATGAGCAGTTCTTC	CASSIQDNEQFF
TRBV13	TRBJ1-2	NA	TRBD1	TGTGCCAGCAGCTTTGACAGGGGGGATGGCTACACCTTC	CASSFDRGDGYTF
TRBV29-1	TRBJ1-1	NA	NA	TGCAGCGTTGAGGGGTTAGCGGGCGGGGACACTGAAGCTTTCTTT	CSVEGLAGGDTEAFF
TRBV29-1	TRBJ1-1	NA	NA	TGCAGCGTTGAAGTTGGCGAAGCTTTCTTT	CSVEVGEAFF
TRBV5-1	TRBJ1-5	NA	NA	TGCGCCAGCAGCTTGGGGAGCCCGCGCGACCAGCCCCAGCATTTT	CASSLGSPRDQPQHF
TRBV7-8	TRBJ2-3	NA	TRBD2	TGTGCCAGCAGCCGCCCCGTGACTAGCGGGGGGACCGATCGCACAGATACGCAGTATTTT	CASSRPVTSGGTDRTDTQYF
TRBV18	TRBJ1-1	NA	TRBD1	TGTGCCAGCTCCCAAGGGGGCTCCGAAGCTTTCTTT	CASSQGGSEAFF
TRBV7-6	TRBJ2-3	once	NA	TGTGCCAGCAGCTTAGGTGCACTGCGAGATCACACAGATACGCAGTATTTT	CASSLGALRDHTDTQYF
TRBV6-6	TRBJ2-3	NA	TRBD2	TGTGCCAGCAGGATTGGGACTAGACCCGTCCAAGATACGCAGTATTTT	CASRIGTRPVQDTQYF
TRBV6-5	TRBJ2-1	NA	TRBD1	TGTGCCAGCAGAGGGACAGGGGTGGGGAATGAGCAGTTCTTC	CASRGTGVGNEQFF
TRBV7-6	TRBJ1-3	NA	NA	TGTGCCAGCAGCTTAGCCCAGGGGCGCTTGTCTGGAAACACCATATATTTT	CASSLAQGRLSGNTIYF
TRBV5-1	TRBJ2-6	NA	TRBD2	TGCGCCAGCAGCTTTGGACCTAGCGGGGGGGCCTCTGGGGCCAACGTCCTGACTTTC	CASSFGPSGGASGANVLTF
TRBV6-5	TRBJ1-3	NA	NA	TGTGCCAGCAGTATTGACAGAAGAAACACCATATATTTT	CASSIDRRNTIYF